This T cell receptor beta chain was sequenced for a study of blood T cells in healthy people across ages. A word on this clonotype: Its specificity is unknown.

The CDR3 consists of 14 residues. Between the trimmed V and J ends, which lost 6 bases and 5 bases, there was a span of 17 bases. Individuals who donated were healthy Caucasians from Russia aged about 6 to 95. No fewer than 5.5 micrograms of total RNA were isolated from every sample. Study-level findings and limits: Naive CD4+ cells and diversity were both higher in long-lived donors than in aged donors.

Sample-barcoded 5' priming and a J-beta primer mix drove a second PCR of roughly 7 to 11 cycles. TCRdb re-called the 5' RACE reads through MiXCR, storing one row per CDR3 protein. Of about 640,000 distinct CDR3 sequences in the sample, 25% to 35% were seen once. The source is a woman older than 75 in good health. The sequenced material came from blood. This chain uses TRBV12-3 or TRBV12-4 with TRBJ2-7; D uncertain. The CDR3 nucleotides are TGTGCCAGCAGACTCCCCGGAGCAAGCAACGAGCAGTACTTC. Residues: CASRLPGASNEQYF.